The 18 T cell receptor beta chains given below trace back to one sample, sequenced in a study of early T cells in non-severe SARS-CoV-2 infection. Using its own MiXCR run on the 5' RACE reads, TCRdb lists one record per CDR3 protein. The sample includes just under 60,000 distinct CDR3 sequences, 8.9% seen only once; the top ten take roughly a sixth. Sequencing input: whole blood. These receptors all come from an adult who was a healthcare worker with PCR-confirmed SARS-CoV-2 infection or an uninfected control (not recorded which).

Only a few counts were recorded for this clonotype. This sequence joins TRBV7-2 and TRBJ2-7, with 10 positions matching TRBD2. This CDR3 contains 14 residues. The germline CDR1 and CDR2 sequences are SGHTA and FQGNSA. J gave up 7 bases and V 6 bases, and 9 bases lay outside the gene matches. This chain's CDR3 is CASSPGLADREQYF. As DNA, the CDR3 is TGTGCCAGCAGTCCCGGACTAGCGGACCGGGAGCAGTACTTC.

The CDR3 nucleotides read TGCGCCAGCAGTGACTGGAGGGGGACCGGGGAGCTGTTTTTT. Protein sequence: CASSDWRGTGELFF. J is TRBJ2-2 and V is TRBV10-2; possibly TRBD1 or TRBD2 for D (6 bases each). The CDR3 has 14 residues. The V and J ends lost 3 bases and 5 bases respectively, with 10 bases between them. Germline values: CDR1 WSHSY, CDR2 SAAADI.

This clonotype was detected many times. CDR3 residues: CASSLWGQSELEAFF. CDR3 sequence (DNA): TGTGCCAGCAGTTTATGGGGACAAAGTGAACTGGAAGCTTTCTTT. The chain joins TRBV28 to TRBJ1-1; maybe TRBD1 (6 bases). The CDR3 is 15 residues long. Germline values: CDR1 MDHEN, CDR2 SYDVKM. V lost 0 bases and J lost 8, with 16 bases in between. The whole variable domain, filled in from reference TRBV28 and TRBJ1-1, reads DVKVTQSSRYLVKRTGEKVFLECVQDMDHENMFWYRQDPGLGLRLIYFSYDVKMKEKGDIPEGYSVSREKKERFSLILESASTNQTSMYLCASSLWGQSELEAFFGQGTRLTVV.

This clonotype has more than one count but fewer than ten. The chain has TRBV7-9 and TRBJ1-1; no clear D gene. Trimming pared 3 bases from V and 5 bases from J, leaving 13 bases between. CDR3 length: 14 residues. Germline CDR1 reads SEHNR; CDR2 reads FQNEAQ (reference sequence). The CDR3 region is CASSFIGSGTEAFF. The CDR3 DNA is TGTGCCAGCAGCTTTATAGGTTCGGGAACTGAAGCTTTCTTT.

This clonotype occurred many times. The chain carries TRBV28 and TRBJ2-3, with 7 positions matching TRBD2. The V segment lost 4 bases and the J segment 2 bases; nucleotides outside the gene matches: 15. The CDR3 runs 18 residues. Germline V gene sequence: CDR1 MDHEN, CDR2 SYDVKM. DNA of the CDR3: TGTGCCAGCAGTTCCCTGGCTTGGGGGGGGATTATCACAGATACGCAGTATTTT. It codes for CASSSLAWGGIITDTQYF.

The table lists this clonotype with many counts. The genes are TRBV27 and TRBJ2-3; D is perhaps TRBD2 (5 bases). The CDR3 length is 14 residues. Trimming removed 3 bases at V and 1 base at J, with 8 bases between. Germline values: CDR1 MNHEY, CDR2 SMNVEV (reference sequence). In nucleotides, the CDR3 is TGTGCCAGCAGTTTGTCCGGGGGCACAGATACGCAGTATTTT. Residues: CASSLSGGTDTQYF.

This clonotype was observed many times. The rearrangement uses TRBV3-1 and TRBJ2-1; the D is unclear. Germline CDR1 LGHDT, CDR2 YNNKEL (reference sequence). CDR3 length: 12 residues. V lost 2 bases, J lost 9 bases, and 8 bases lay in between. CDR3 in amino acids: CASSQTAIEQFF. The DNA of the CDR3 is TGTGCCAGCAGCCAAACCGCTATTGAGCAGTTCTTC.

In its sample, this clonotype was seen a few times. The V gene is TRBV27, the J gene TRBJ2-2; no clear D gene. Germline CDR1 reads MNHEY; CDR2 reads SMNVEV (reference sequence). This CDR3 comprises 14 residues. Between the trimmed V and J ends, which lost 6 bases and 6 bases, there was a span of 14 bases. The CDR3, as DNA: TGTGCCAGCAGGGGATCAGGAGATCCCGGGGAGCTGTTTTTT. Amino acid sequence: CASRGSGDPGELFF.

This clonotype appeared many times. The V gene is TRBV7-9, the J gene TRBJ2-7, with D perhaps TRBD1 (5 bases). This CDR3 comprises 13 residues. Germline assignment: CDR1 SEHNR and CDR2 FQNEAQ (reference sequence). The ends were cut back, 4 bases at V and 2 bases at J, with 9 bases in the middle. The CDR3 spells CASSSTVTYEQYF. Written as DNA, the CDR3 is TGTGCCAGCAGCTCGACAGTAACCTACGAGCAGTACTTC. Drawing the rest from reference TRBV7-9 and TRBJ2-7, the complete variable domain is DTGVSQNPRHKITKRGQNVTFRCDPISEHNRLYWYRQTLGQGPEFLTYFQNEAQLEKSRLLSDRFSAERPKGSFSTLEIQRTEQGDSAMYLCASSSTVTYEQYFGPGTRLTVT.

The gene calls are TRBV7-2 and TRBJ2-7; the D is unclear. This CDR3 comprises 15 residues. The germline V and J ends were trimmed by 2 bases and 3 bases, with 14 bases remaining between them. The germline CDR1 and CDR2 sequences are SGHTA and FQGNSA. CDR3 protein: CASSLLGDSLYEQYF. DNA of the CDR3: TGTGCCAGCAGCTTACTGGGTGACTCCCTCTACGAGCAGTACTTC.

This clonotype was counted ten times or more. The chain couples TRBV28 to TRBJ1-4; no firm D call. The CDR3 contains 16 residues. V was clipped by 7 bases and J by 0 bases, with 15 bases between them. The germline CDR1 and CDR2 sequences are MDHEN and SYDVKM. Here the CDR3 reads CASIPGTVATNEKLFF. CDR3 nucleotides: TGTGCCAGCATTCCGGGTACAGTCGCAACTAATGAAAAACTGTTTTTT.

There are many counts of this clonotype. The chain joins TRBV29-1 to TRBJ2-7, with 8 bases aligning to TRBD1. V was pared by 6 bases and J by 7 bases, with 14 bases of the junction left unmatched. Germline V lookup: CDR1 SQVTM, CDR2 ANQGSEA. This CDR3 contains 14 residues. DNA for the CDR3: TGCAGCGTCGAAATAGGGACAGGACTGGGGGAGCAGTACTTC. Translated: CSVEIGTGLGEQYF.

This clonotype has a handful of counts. The CDR3, as DNA: TGCGCCAGCAGCGCACACCGGGCTAGGGCTTCAGATGAGCAGTTCTTC. Translated, it gives CASSAHRARASDEQFF. V gene TRBV5-1 combines with J gene TRBJ2-1, with no clear D. V was shortened by 4 bases and J by 8 bases, with 22 bases between the two germline ends. The CDR3 runs to 16 residues. Germline V lookup: CDR1 SGHRS, CDR2 YFSETQ.

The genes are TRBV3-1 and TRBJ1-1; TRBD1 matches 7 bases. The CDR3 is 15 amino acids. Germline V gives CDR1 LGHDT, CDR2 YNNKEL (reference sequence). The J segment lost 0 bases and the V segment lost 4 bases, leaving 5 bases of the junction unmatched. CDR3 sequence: CASSRRDSLNTEAFF. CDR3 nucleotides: TGTGCCAGCAGCCGGAGGGACAGCCTGAACACTGAAGCTTTCTTT.

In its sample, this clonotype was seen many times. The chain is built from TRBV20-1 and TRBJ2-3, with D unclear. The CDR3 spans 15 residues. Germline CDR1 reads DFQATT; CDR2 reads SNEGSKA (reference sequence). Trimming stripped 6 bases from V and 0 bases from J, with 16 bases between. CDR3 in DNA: TGCAGTGCCTTGGACGCAATCATTAGCACAGATACGCAGTATTTT. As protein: CSALDAIISTDTQYF.

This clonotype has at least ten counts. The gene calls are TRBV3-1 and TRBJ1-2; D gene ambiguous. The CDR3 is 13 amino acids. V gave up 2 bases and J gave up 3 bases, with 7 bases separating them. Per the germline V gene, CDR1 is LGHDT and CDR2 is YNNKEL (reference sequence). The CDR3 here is CASSQNTDYGYTF. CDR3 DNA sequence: TGTGCCAGCAGCCAAAATACAGACTATGGCTACACCTTC.

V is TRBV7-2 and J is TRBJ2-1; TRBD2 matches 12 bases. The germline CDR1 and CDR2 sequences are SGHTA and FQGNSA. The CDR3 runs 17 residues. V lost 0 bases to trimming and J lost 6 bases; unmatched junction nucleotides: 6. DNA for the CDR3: TGTGCCAGCAGCTTAGCGCTAGCGGGAGGGATTGGCAATGAGCAGTTCTTC. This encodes CASSLALAGGIGNEQFF.

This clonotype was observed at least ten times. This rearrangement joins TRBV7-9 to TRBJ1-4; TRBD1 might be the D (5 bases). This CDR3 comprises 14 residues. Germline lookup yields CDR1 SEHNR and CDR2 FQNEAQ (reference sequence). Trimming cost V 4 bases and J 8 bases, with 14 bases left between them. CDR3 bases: TGTGCCAGCAGCTCGGGGGAGGGAGACGAAAAACTGTTTTTT. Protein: CASSSGEGDEKLFF.